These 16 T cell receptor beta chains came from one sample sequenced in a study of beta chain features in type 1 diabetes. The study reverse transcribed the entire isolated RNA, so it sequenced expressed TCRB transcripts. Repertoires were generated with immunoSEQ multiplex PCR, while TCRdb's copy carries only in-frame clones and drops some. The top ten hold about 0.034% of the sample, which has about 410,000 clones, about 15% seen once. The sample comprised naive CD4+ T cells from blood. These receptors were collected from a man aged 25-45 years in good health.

The CDR3 DNA is TGTGCCAGCAGTTTAATGGGAAAACTAGTCTCCTACGAGCAGTACGTC. It translates to CASSLMGKLVSYEQYV. This rearrangement joins TRBV27 to TRBJ2-7; possibly TRBD2 for D (5 bases). Germline CDR1 and CDR2: MNHEY and SMNVEV (reference sequence). This CDR3 contains 16 residues. Trimming pared 2 bases from V and 0 bases from J, leaving 14 bases between.

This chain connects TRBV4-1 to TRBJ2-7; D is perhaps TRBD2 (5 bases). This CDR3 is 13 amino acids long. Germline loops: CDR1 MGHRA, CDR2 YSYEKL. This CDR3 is CASSRLDSNEQYV. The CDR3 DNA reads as TGCGCCAGCAGCCGCCTGGACTCCAACGAGCAGTACGTC.

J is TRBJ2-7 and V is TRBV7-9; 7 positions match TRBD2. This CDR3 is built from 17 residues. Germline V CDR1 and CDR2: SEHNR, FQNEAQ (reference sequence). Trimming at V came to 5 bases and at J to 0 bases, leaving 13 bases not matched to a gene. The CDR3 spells CASSPPGSGPSSYEQYV. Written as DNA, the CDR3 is TGTGCCAGCAGCCCCCCGGGTAGCGGGCCGAGCTCCTACGAGCAGTACGTC.

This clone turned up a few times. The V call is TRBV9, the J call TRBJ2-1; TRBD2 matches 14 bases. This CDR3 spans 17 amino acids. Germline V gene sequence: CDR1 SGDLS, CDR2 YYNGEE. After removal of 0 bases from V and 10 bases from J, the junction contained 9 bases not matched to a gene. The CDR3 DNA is TGTGCCAGCAGCGTAGATCCGGGACTAGCGGGAGTCGGAGAGCAGTTCTTC. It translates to CASSVDPGLAGVGEQFF.

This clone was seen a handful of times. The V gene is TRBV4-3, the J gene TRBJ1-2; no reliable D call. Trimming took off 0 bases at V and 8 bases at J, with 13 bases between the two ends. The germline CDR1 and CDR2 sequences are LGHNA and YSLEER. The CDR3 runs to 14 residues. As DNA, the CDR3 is TGCGCCAGCAGCCAAGAGTACGCGAGCTACGGCTACACCTTC. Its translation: CASSQEYASYGYTF.

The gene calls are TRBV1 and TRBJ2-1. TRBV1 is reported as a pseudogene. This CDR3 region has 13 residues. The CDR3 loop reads CTSSHGPGGEQFF. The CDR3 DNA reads TGCACCAGCAGCCATGGTCCGGGCGGTGAGCAGTTCTTC.

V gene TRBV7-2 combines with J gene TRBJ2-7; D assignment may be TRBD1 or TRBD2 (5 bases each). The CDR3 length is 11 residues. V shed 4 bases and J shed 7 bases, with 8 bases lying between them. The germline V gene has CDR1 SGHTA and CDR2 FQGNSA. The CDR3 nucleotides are TGTGCCAGCAGCTCCTGGGGGGAGCAGTACTTC. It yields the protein CASSSWGEQYF.

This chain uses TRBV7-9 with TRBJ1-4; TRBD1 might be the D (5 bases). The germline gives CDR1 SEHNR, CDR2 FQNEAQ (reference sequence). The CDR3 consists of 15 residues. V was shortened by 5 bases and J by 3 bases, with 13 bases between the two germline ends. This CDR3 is CASSPGTGPNEKLFF. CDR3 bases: TGTGCCAGCAGCCCGGGGACGGGACCTAATGAAAAACTGTTTTTT.

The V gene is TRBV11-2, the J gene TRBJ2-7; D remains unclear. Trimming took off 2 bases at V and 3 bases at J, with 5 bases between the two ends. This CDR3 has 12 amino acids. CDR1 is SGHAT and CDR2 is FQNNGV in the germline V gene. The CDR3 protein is CASSLSYYEQYF. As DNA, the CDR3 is TGTGCCAGCAGCTTAAGCTACTACGAGCAGTACTTC.

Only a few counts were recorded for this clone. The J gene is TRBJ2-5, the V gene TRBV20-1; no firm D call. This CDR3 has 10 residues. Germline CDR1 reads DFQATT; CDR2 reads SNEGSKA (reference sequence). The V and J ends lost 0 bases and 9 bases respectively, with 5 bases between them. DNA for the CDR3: TGCAGTGCTAGAGATGAGGCCCAGTACTTC. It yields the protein CSARDEAQYF.

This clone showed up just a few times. CDR3 sequence (DNA): TGTGCCAGCAGTTACAGGGACGGAGCTTTCTTT. Its translation: CASSYRDGAFF. This rearrangement joins TRBV6-6 to TRBJ1-1, with D possibly TRBD1 on 5 matching bases. The germline CDR1 and CDR2 sequences are MNHNY and SVGAGI (reference sequence). The V and J ends lost 2 bases and 10 bases respectively, with 8 bases between them. This CDR3 comprises 11 residues.

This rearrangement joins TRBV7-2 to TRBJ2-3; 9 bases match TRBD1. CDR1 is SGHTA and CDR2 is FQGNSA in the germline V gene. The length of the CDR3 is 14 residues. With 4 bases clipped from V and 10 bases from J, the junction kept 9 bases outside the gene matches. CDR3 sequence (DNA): TGTGCCAGCAGCTCCGGGACAGGGTTTAGGGCGCAGTATTTT. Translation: CASSSGTGFRAQYF.

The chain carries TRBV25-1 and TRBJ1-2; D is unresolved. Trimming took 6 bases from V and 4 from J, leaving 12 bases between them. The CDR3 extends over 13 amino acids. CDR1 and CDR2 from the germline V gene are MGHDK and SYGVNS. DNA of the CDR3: TGTGCCAGCAGAGATAATGTTCTCTATGGCTACACCTTC. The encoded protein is CASRDNVLYGYTF.

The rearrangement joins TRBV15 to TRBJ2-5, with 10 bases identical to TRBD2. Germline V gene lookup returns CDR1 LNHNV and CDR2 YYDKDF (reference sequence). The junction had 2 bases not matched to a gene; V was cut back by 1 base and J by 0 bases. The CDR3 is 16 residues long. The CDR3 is CATSRASGGHQETQYF. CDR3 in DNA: TGTGCCACCAGCAGAGCTAGCGGGGGACACCAAGAGACCCAGTACTTC.

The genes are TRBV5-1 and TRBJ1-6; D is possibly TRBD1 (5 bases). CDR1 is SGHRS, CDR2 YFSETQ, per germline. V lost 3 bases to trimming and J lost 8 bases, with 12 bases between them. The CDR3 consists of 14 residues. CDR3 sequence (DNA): TGCGCCAGCAGCTGGGACGGAGGAGATTCACCCCTCCACTTT. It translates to CASSWDGGDSPLHF.

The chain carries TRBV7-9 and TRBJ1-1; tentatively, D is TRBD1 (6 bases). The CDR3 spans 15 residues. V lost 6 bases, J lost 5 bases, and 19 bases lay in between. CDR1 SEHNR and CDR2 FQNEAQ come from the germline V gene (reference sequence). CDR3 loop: CASSQSRSGATEAFF. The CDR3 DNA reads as TGTGCCAGCAGTCAAAGCCGGTCGGGGGCGACTGAAGCTTTCTTT.